The clone carrying this T cell receptor beta chain has a single count. Its cognate antigen is unknown. Produced via immunoSEQ multiplex PCR; TCRdb's table is partial and in-frame only. The sample consists of under 150,000 clones, 85% to 90% of them appearing once. The data originate from a study of OX40 agonist ivuxolimab in advanced cancers. Looking at the study overall: Patients in dose escalation had liver, melanoma, kidney or head and neck cancers. Eligibility rules accepted prior anti-PD-1, anti-PD-L1 or anti-CTLA-4 therapy, and roughly 42% had some.

With 5 bases clipped from V and 5 bases from J, the junction kept 10 bases outside the gene matches. This CDR3 spans 17 amino acids. Germline CDR1 SGHTA, CDR2 FQGTGA. Study results and limitations: Partial responders treated at 0.1-3.0 mg/kg exhibited clonal expansion among the lowest measured. Also showing low normalized T-cell clonal expansion were some of the nonresponders.

The sequence was obtained from an adult with an advanced solid tumor such as melanoma, head and neck, liver or kidney cancer. The chain is built from TRBV7-3 and TRBJ2-5; 14 nucleotides match TRBD2. Sequencing used CD4+ or CD8+ T cells sorted from blood, obtained in a trial of the OX40 agonist ivuxolimab. CDR3 DNA sequence: TGTGCCAGCAGCCGGACTAGCGGGGGGATGCGAAAGGAGACCCAGTACTTC. It codes for CASSRTSGGMRKETQYF.